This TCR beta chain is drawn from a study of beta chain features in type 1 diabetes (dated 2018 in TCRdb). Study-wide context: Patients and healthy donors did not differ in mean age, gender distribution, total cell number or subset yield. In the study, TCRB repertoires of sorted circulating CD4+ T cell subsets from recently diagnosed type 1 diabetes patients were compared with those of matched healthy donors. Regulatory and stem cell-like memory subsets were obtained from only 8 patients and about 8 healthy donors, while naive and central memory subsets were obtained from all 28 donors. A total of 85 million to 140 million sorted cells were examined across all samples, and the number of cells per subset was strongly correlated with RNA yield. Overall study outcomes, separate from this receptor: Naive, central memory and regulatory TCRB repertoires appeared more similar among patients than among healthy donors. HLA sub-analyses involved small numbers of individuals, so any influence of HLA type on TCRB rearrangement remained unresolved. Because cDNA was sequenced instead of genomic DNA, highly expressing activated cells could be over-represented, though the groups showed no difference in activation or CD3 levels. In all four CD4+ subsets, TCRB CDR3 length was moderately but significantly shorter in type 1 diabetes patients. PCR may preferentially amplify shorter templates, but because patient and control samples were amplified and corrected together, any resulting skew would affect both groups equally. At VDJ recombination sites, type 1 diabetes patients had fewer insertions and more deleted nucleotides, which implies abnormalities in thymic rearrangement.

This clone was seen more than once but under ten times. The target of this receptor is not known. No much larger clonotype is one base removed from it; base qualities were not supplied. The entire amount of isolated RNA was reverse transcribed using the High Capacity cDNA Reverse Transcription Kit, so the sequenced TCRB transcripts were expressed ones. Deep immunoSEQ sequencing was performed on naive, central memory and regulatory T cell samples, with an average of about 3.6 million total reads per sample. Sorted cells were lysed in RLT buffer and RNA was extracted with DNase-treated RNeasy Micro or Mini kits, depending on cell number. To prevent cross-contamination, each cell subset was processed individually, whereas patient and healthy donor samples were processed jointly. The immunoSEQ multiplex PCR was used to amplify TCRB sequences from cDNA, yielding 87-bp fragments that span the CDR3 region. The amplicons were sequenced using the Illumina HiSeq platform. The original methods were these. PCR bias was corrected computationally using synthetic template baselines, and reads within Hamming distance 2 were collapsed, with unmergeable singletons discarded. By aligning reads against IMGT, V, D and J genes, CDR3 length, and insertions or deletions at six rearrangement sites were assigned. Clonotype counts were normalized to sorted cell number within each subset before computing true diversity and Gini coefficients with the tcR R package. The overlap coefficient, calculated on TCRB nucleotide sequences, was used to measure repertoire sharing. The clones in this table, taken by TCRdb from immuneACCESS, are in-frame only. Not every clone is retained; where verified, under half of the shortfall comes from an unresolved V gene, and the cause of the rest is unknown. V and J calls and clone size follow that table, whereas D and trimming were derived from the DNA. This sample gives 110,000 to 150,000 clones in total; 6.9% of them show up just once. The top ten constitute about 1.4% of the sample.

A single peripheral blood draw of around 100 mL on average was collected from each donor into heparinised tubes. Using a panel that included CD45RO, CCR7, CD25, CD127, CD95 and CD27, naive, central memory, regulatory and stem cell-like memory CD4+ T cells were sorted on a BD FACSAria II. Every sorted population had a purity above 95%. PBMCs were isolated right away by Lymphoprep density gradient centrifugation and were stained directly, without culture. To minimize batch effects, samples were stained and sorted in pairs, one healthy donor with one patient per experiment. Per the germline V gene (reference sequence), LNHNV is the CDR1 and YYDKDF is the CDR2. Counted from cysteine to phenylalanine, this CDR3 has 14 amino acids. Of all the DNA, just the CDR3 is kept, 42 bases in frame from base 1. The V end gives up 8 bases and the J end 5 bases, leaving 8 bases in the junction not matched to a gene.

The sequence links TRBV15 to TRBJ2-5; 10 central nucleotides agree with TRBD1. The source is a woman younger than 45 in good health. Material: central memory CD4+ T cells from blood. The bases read TGTGCCACCGGTCCCGGGACAGGGGCCGAGACCCAGTACTTC. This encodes CATGPGTGAETQYF.